The 31 T cell receptor beta chains presented below share a single source sample, sequenced in a study of chemoradiotherapy in HPV16-positive cancers. Profiled with immunoSEQ multiplex PCR; TCRdb holds only in-frame clones, not every one. The sample has about 14,000 clones, about nine tenths seen once. The material was tumor tissue, obtained from a patient who underwent chemoradiotherapy. Source of these receptors: a human donor with HPV-associated anogenital cancer.

The V and J genes are TRBV9 and TRBJ2-1; D gene unclear. Germline V gene sequence: CDR1 SGDLS, CDR2 YYNGEE. This CDR3 is built from 15 residues. Trimming removed 4 bases at V and 3 bases at J, with 14 bases between. CDR3 loop: CASSPHGDRYNEQFF. The CDR3 DNA is TGTGCCAGCAGCCCCCACGGAGACCGCTACAATGAGCAGTTCTTC.

The rearrangement joins TRBV28 to TRBJ1-1; D unclear. The germline V and J ends were trimmed by 10 bases and 1 base, with 10 bases remaining between them. The germline gives CDR1 MDHEN, CDR2 SYDVKM. CDR3 size: 12 residues. In DNA, the CDR3 is TGTGCCACAGGAGCTGGGAACACTGAAGCTTTCTTT. Protein: CATGAGNTEAFF.

The chain recombines TRBV18 with TRBJ2-1, with 10 positions matching TRBD2. Germline-derived CDR1 and CDR2 are KGHSH and LQKENI. The V segment lost 1 base and the J segment 6 bases; nucleotides outside the gene matches: 3. The CDR3 contains 15 residues. As DNA, the CDR3 is TGTGCCAGCTCACCACAGCGGGAGGGTGGCAATGAGCAGTTCTTC. Translated: CASSPQREGGNEQFF.

This clone was recorded only once. This CDR3 reads CASSFRPNTDTQYF. CDR3 sequence (DNA): TGTGCCAGCAGCTTCAGGCCAAACACAGATACGCAGTATTTT. The chain links TRBV5-4 to TRBJ2-3, with unresolved D. Trimming cost V 2 bases and J 2 bases, with 9 bases left between them. There are 14 residues in the CDR3. Germline V gene lookup returns CDR1 SGHNT and CDR2 YYREEE (reference sequence). The full variable domain, completed using reference TRBV5-4 and TRBJ2-3, is ETGVTQSPTHLIKTRGQQVTLRCSSQSGHNTVSWYQQALGQGPQFIFQYYREEENGRGNFPPRFSGLQFPNYSSELNVNALELDDSALYLCASSFRPNTDTQYFGPGTRLTVL.

The sample holds a few counts of this clone. This chain links TRBV29-1 with TRBJ2-3; D may match TRBD1 or TRBD2 (5 bases each). This CDR3 spans 13 amino acids. Germline assignment: CDR1 SQVTM and CDR2 ANQGSEA. V lost 8 bases and J 6 bases, leaving 18 bases between the germline ends. CDR3 DNA sequence: TGCAGCTCCAACGAGGGGAAAGGTGATACGCAGTATTTT. Translated, it gives CSSNEGKGDTQYF.

This clone has just one count. The rearrangement joins TRBV7-2 to TRBJ1-2; 8 positions agree with TRBD1. Trimming removed 4 bases from V and 4 bases from J; junction bases left unmatched: 8. Per the germline V gene, CDR1 is SGHTA and CDR2 is FQGNSA. The CDR3 is made up of 15 amino acids. The CDR3 region is CASSSRTGLFYGYTF. The CDR3 DNA reads as TGTGCCAGCAGCTCTCGGACAGGGCTCTTCTATGGCTACACCTTC.

CDR3 nucleotides: TGTGCCAGTAGTCCCCCAGGAGGCGGGAGGGTGATCGATGAGCAGTTCTTC. It is translated as CASSPPGGGRVIDEQFF. The gene calls are TRBV19 and TRBJ2-1; 9 bases line up with TRBD2. Looked up from germline, CDR1 is LNHDA and CDR2 is SQIVND (reference sequence). The CDR3 loop spans 17 amino acids. V lost 5 bases, J lost 8 bases, and 16 bases stayed unmatched.

The V gene is TRBV25-1, the J gene TRBJ2-1, with D possibly being TRBD2 (5 bases). The CDR3 is 14 amino acids. Trimming pared 8 bases from V and 0 bases from J, leaving 11 bases between. Germline CDR1 reads MGHDK; CDR2 reads SYGVNS. The CDR3 coding sequence is TGTGCCAGCGGGGAACTAGACTCCTACAATGAGCAGTTCTTC. Translated, it gives CASGELDSYNEQFF.

The rearrangement uses TRBV5-6 and TRBJ1-1, with 9 positions matching TRBD1. This CDR3 contains 13 residues. Germline V CDR1 and CDR2: SGHDT, YYEEEE. Losses at the gene ends were 2 bases for V and 6 bases for J; bases not matched to a gene: 2. The CDR3 sequence is CASSLQGAPEAFF. The CDR3 bases are TGTGCCAGCAGCTTACAGGGGGCCCCTGAAGCTTTCTTT.

The chain uses TRBV29-1 and TRBJ1-1; D ambiguous. CDR1 is SQVTM and CDR2 is ANQGSEA in the germline V gene. The CDR3 totals 15 residues. V dropped 7 bases and J dropped 6 bases, with 24 bases sitting between them. DNA for the CDR3: TGCAGCGCCTTGAGGTTCGCGATACATGGGCCTGAAGCTTTCTTT. Protein sequence: CSALRFAIHGPEAFF.

The V gene is TRBV5-1, the J gene TRBJ2-1; D unresolved. V lost 1 base and J 4 bases, leaving 6 bases between the germline ends. Germline CDR1 SGHRS, CDR2 YFSETQ. This CDR3 has 13 amino acids. The CDR3 DNA reads as TGCGCCAGCAGCTTGAATTTGTACAATGAGCAGTTCTTC. Translated: CASSLNLYNEQFF.

The gene calls are TRBV5-4 and TRBJ2-7; D is uncertain. The CDR3 runs 10 residues. Trimming stripped 3 bases from V and 4 bases from J, with 2 bases between. Germline V gene lookup returns CDR1 SGHNT and CDR2 YYREEE (reference sequence). CDR3 DNA: TGTGCCAGCAGCTCTTACGAGCAGTACTTC. It yields the protein CASSSYEQYF.

The J gene is TRBJ2-3, the V gene TRBV7-6, with TRBD1 matching over 7 bases. V lost 5 bases to trimming and J lost 0 bases; unmatched junction nucleotides: 5. CDR1 is SGHVS, CDR2 FNYEAQ, per germline. This CDR3 has 15 amino acids. CDR3: CASSPGQTSTDTQYF. The CDR3 DNA sequence: TGTGCCAGCAGCCCGGGACAGACTAGCACAGATACGCAGTATTTT.

A few counts support this clone. CDR3 region: CASSWDRGRTEAFF. In nucleotides, the CDR3 is TGTGCCAGCAGTTGGGACAGGGGGCGCACTGAAGCTTTCTTT. The chain recombines TRBV27 with TRBJ1-1; 12 bases agree with TRBD1. The V segment lost 4 bases and the J segment 4 bases; nucleotides outside the gene matches: 1. The CDR3 has 14 amino acids. The germline gives CDR1 MNHEY, CDR2 SMNVEV (reference sequence).

The V call is TRBV11-2, the J call TRBJ2-2; D unresolved. Trimming left V 5 bases short and J 3 bases short, with 7 bases between. CDR1 and CDR2 (germline): SGHAT, FQNNGV. The length of the CDR3 is 13 residues. CDR3 sequence: CASSPGDTGELFF. CDR3 DNA: TGTGCCAGCAGCCCTGGGGACACCGGGGAGCTGTTTTTT.

The chain couples TRBV5-4 to TRBJ2-7, with D unresolved. The CDR3 loop spans 13 amino acids. CDR1 and CDR2 (germline): SGHNT, YYREEE (reference sequence). V shed 10 bases and J shed 2 bases, with 16 bases lying between them. The CDR3 DNA sequence: TGTGCCGGCTCATTGGACGGCACCTACGAGCAGTACTTC. Its translation is CAGSLDGTYEQYF.

This clone was seen only a few times. CDR3 bases: TGTGCTAGTGGTTTGGGACAGGGTCAGTTCTTC. Its translation: CASGLGQGQFF. This rearrangement joins TRBV12-5 to TRBJ2-1, with 7 bases identical to TRBD1. V shed 1 base and J 13 bases; nucleotides not matched to a gene: 1. Per germline, CDR1 LGHNT and CDR2 FRNRAP. This CDR3 is built from 11 residues.

This chain uses TRBV20-1 with TRBJ2-1; D perhaps matches TRBD2 (6 bases). The CDR3 is 11 residues long. The germline V and J ends were trimmed by 6 bases and 14 bases, with 17 bases remaining between them. The germline CDR1 and CDR2 sequences are DFQATT and SNEGSKA (reference sequence). CDR3 amino acids: CSATKGLSEFF. The CDR3 DNA reads TGCAGTGCGACAAAGGGACTGTCGGAGTTCTTC.

This chain connects TRBV19 to TRBJ2-1; 8 bases are shared with TRBD2. The V gene's germline CDR1 is LNHDA and CDR2 SQIVND (reference sequence). Trimming cost V 5 bases and J 7 bases; bases outside gene matches: 4. This CDR3 is built from 13 residues. The CDR3 is CASSAGGLNEQFF. The CDR3 nucleotides read TGTGCCAGTAGTGCGGGAGGCCTGAATGAGCAGTTCTTC.

The V and J genes are TRBV11-3 and TRBJ2-4; D is possibly TRBD1 (6 bases). The CDR3 has 15 residues. V lost 5 bases and J lost 2, with 13 bases in between. The V gene's germline CDR1 is SGHNT and CDR2 YENEEA. CDR3 sequence (DNA): TGTGCCAGCAGCCCGCGAGGGGGAACCAAAAACATTCAGTACTTC. Protein sequence: CASSPRGGTKNIQYF.

V and J are TRBV7-3 and TRBJ2-1; 11 bases are shared with TRBD2. The CDR3 consists of 15 residues. Germline trimming cut 5 bases from V and 6 bases from J; bases unmatched to any gene: 6. Germline-derived CDR1 and CDR2 are SGHTA and FQGTGA. Written as DNA, the CDR3 is TGTGCCAGCAGCCTTCTTAGCGGGAGGGTCAATGAGCAGTTCTTC. Its translation: CASSLLSGRVNEQFF.

This chain links TRBV18 with TRBJ2-7; D call uncertain. Trimming took 3 bases from V and 3 from J, leaving 3 bases between them. This CDR3 contains 11 residues. The germline gives CDR1 KGHSH, CDR2 LQKENI. The CDR3 spells CASSPDYEQYF. Here the CDR3 DNA reads TGTGCCAGCTCACCGGACTACGAGCAGTACTTC. The full variable domain, its missing parts supplied by reference TRBV18 and TRBJ2-7, is NAGVMQNPRHLVRRRGQEARLRCSPMKGHSHVYWYRQLPEEGLKFMVYLQKENIIDESGMPKERFSAEFPKEGPSILRIQQVVRGDSAAYFCASSPDYEQYFGPGTRLTVT.

The chain has TRBV6-5 and TRBJ1-5; TRBD1 might be the D (6 bases). There are 14 residues in the CDR3. Germline CDR1 and CDR2: MNHEY and SVGAGI. The V end lost 5 bases, the J end lost 8 bases, and 16 bases lay between the germline ends. CDR3 nucleotide sequence: TGTGCCAGCAGTCCGCGACAGGTTACAGAGCCCCAGCATTTT. Protein product: CASSPRQVTEPQHF.

CDR3 nucleotide sequence: TGTGCCAGCAGCTTAGCTCCGGGACTGGCGAACACCGGGGAGCTGTTTTTT. Protein: CASSLAPGLANTGELFF. The rearrangement joins TRBV7-2 to TRBJ2-2; tentatively, D is TRBD2 (6 bases). Trimming shortened V by 0 bases and J by 0 bases, and 11 bases separated the two germline ends. CDR1 is SGHTA and CDR2 is FQGNSA in the germline V gene. This CDR3 contains 17 residues.

The rearrangement links TRBV10-3 to TRBJ2-1; possible D gene TRBD2, 6 bases. The CDR3 sequence is 14 residues long. Germline loops: CDR1 ENHRY, CDR2 SYGVKD. The V end lost 7 bases, the J end lost 4 bases, and 14 bases lay between the germline ends. CDR3 in DNA: TGTGCCATCAAAGGGACTTCGCTTTACAATGAGCAGTTCTTC. Translating gives CAIKGTSLYNEQFF.

In its sample, this clone was seen a few times. The chain couples TRBV6-1 to TRBJ1-5; 8 bases line up with TRBD1. CDR1 is MNHNS, CDR2 SASEGT, per germline. This CDR3 spans 14 amino acids. J lost 6 bases, V lost 4 bases, and 5 bases had no gene match. CDR3 amino acids: CASSGTGRGQPQHF. The CDR3 bases are TGTGCCAGCAGTGGGACAGGGAGAGGTCAGCCCCAGCATTTT.

The chain joins TRBV2 to TRBJ1-5, with D perhaps TRBD1 (5 bases). Per the germline V gene, CDR1 is SNHLY and CDR2 is FYNNEI. Trimming took 5 bases from V and 0 from J, leaving 11 bases between them. The CDR3 extends over 15 amino acids. This chain's CDR3 is CASSFFGGSNQPQHF. DNA for the CDR3: TGTGCCAGCAGTTTTTTCGGGGGTAGCAATCAGCCCCAGCATTTT.

This chain joins TRBV11-3 and TRBJ2-5, with a tentative D call TRBD2 (6 bases). Trimming stripped 9 bases from V and 4 bases from J, with 21 bases between. CDR1 and CDR2 from the germline V gene are SGHNT and YENEEA. The CDR3 length is 15 residues. CDR3 coding DNA: TGTGCCAGTACTGCCCGGAGGGGAGTCGCAGAGACCCAGTACTTC. Its translation: CASTARRGVAETQYF. Combining the CDR3 with reference TRBV11-3 and TRBJ2-5 gives the whole variable domain EAGVVQSPRYKIIEKKQPVAFWCNPISGHNTLYWYLQNLGQGPELLIRYENEEAVDDSQLPKDRFSAERLKGVDSTLKIQPAELGDSAVYLCASTARRGVAETQYFGPGTRLLVL.

To note about this clone: This CDR3 is also generated by other DNA sequences in the sample. This sequence joins TRBV7-3 and TRBJ2-5; D might be TRBD2 (6 bases). V was cut by 3 bases and J by 1 base, with 6 bases left in between. Germline-derived CDR1 and CDR2 are SGHTA and FQGTGA. This CDR3 region has 13 residues. The CDR3 here is CASSLGGQETQYF. Here the CDR3 DNA reads TGTGCCAGCAGCTTGGGGGGCCAAGAGACCCAGTACTTC.

The gene calls are TRBV5-1 and TRBJ2-3; TRBD2 matches 14 bases. V was clipped by 4 bases and J by 2 bases; unmatched bases: 6. Per the germline V gene, CDR1 is SGHRS and CDR2 is YFSETQ. This CDR3 spans 17 amino acids. CDR3 sequence (DNA): TGCGCCAGCAGCCAAGGACTAGCGGGAGGTTCCACAGATACGCAGTATTTT. Translation gives CASSQGLAGGSTDTQYF.

The genes are TRBV27 and TRBJ2-1; D perhaps matches TRBD1 (5 bases). The germline gives CDR1 MNHEY, CDR2 SMNVEV (reference sequence). This CDR3 has 15 amino acids. V was trimmed by 2 bases and J by 4 bases, leaving 12 bases between them. CDR3: CASSLGHRLYNEQFF. The CDR3 nucleotides are TGTGCCAGCAGTTTAGGACACCGACTTTACAATGAGCAGTTCTTC.